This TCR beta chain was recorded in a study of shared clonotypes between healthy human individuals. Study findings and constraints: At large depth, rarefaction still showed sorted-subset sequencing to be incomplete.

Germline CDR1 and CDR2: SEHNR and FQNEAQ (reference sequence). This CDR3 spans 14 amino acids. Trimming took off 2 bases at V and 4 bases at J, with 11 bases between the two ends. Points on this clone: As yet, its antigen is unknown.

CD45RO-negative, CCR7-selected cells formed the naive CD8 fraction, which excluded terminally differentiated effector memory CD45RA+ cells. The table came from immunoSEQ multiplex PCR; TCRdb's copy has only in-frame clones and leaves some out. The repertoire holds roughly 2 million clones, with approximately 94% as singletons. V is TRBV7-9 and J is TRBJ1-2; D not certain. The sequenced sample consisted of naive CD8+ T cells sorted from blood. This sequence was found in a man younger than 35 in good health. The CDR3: CASSLSGLRYGYTF. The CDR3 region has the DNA TGTGCCAGCAGCTTATCAGGACTCCGCTATGGCTACACCTTC.